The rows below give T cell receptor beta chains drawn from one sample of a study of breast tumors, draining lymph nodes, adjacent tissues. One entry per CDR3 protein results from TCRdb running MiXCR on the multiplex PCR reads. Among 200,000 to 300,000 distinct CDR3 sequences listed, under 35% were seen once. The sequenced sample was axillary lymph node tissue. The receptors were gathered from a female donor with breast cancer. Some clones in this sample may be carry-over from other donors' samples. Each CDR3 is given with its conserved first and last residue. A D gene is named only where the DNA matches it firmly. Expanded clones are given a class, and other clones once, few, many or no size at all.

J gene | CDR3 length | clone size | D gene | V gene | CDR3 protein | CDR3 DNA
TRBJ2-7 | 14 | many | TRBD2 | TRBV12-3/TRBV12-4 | CASSLLGGWGEQYF | TGTGCCAGCAGCCTGTTGGGGGGGTGGGGGGAGCAGTACTTC
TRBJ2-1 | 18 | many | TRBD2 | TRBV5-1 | CASSPGDAAGGPYNEQFF | TGCGCCAGCAGCCCTGGCGATGCAGCGGGAGGCCCATACAATGAGCAGTTCTTC
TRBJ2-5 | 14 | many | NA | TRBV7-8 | CASSSGDFQETQYF | TGTGCCAGCAGCTCCGGGGACTTCCAAGAGACCCAGTACTTC
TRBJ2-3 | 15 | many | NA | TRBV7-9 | CASSLRRRRSDTQYF | TGTGCCAGCAGCTTAAGACGCCGACGGTCAGATACGCAGTATTTT
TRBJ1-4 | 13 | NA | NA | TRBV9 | CASSVGGREKLFF | TGTGCCAGCAGCGTGGGGGGACGGGAAAAACTGTTTTTT
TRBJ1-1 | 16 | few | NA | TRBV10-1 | CASSESKIRRFTEAFF | TGCGCCAGCAGTGAGTCTAAAATAAGACGGTTCACTGAAGCTTTCTTT
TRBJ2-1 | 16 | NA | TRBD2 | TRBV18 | CASSRGLAGGSNEQFF | TGTGCCAGCTCGCGGGGACTAGCGGGAGGATCTAATGAGCAGTTCTTC
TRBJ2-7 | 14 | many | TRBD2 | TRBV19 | CASSVVAGGHEQYF | TGTGCCAGTAGTGTGGTAGCGGGAGGACACGAGCAGTACTTC
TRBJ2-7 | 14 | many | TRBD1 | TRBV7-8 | CASISAGTGGLQYF | TGTGCCAGCATCTCAGCCGGGACAGGTGGATTGCAGTACTTC
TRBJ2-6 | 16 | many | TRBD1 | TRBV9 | CASSVGRGGWANVLTF | TGTGCCAGCAGCGTAGGGCGAGGGGGCTGGGCCAACGTCCTGACTTTC
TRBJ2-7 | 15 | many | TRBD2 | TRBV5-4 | CASSSRTSGSYEQYF | TGTGCCAGCAGCTCTCGGACTAGCGGGAGCTACGAGCAGTACTTC
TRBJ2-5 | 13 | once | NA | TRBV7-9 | CASSSEGHQPQYF | TGTGCCAGCAGCTCAGAGGGGCATCAGCCCCAGTACTTC
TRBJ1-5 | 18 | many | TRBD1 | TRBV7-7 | CASSPTPRTGCVPQPQHF | TGTGCTAGCAGCCCTACCCCCCGGACAGGGTGTGTCCCTCAGCCCCAGCATTTT
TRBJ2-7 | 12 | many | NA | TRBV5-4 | CASSSLWGEQYF | TGTGCCAGCAGCTCGCTATGGGGCGAGCAGTACTTC
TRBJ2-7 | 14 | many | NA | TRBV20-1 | CSAPDPSRSYEQYF | TGCAGTGCACCCGACCCCAGTAGATCCTACGAGCAGTACTTC
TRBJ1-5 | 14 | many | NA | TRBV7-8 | CASSPTGDNQPQHF | TGTGCCAGCAGCCCGACAGGAGACAATCAGCCCCAGCATTTT
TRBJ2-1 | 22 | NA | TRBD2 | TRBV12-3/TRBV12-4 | CASYTPARAGGPPPRSYNEQFF | TGTGCCAGCTACACCCCCGCTCGGGCGGGAGGGCCTCCCCCAAGGTCCTACAATGAGCAGTTCTTC
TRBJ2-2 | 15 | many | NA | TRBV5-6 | CASSLGWGGTGELFF | TGTGCCAGCAGCTTGGGTTGGGGTGGCACCGGGGAGCTGTTTTTT
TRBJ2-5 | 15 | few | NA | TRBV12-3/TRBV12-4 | CASTPLSLNVETQYF | TGTGCCAGCACTCCCCTTTCTCTCAATGTGGAGACCCAGTACTTC
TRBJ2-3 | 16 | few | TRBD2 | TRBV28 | CASSSGLAGRSDTQYF | TGTGCCAGCAGTTCCGGACTAGCGGGAAGGTCAGATACGCAGTATTTT
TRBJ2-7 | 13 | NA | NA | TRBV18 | CASSPDQTYEQYF | TGTGCCAGCTCACCAGACCAAACCTACGAGCAGTACTTC
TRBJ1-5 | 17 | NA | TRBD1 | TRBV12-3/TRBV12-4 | CASSSGTGHVLMQPQHF | TGTGCCAGCAGTTCCGGGACAGGACATGTCTTGATGCAGCCCCAGCATTTT
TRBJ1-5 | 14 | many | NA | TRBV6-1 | CASSEGGGSVPQHF | TGTGCCAGCAGTGAAGGGGGTGGGAGTGTTCCCCAGCATTTT
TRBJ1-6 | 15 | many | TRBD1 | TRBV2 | CASSEVGGGNSPLHF | TGTGCCAGCAGTGAAGTAGGGGGCGGCAATTCACCCCTCCACTTT
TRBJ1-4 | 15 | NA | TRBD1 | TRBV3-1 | CASSKPGGWSEKLFF | TGTGCCAGCAGCAAGCCAGGGGGCTGGAGTGAAAAACTGTTTTTT
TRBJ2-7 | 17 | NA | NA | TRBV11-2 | CASSLGGSASSTYGQYF | TGTGCCAGCAGCTTAGGAGGTTCCGCTAGCTCTACCTACGGGCAGTACTTC
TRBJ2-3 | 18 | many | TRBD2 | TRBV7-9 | CASSPKGLAGSSTDTQYF | TGTGCCAGCAGCCCAAAGGGACTAGCGGGGTCTAGCACAGATACGCAGTATTTT
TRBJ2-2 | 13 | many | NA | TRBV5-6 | CASSRTAAGELFF | TGTGCCAGCAGCAGAACAGCGGCCGGGGAGCTGTTTTTT
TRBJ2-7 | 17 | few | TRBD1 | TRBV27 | CASSLKGGGTGSWEQYF | TGTGCCAGCAGTTTGAAGGGTGGGGGGACAGGGTCGTGGGAGCAGTACTTC
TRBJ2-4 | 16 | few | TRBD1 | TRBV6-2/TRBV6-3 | CASGLGFGTGTNIQYF | TGTGCCAGCGGGCTCGGTTTCGGGACAGGGACAAACATTCAGTACTTC
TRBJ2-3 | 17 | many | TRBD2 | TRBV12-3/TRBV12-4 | CASRTSSPGLAADTQYF | TGTGCCAGCAGGACCTCCTCGCCGGGACTAGCGGCAGATACGCAGTATTTT
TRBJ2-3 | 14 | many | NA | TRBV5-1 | CASSLVAVRDTQYF | TGCGCCAGCAGCTTGGTGGCGGTGAGAGATACGCAGTATTTT
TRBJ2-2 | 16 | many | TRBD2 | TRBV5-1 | CASSRTLAGGPGELFF | TGCGCCAGCAGCCGGACACTAGCGGGAGGGCCCGGGGAGCTGTTTTTT
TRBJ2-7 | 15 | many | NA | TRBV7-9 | CASSPRDLPTYEQYF | TGTGCCAGCAGCCCTAGGGACTTACCGACCTACGAGCAGTACTTC
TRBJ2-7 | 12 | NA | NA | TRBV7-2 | CASSTLGYGQYF | TGTGCCAGCAGCACACTGGGGTACGGGCAGTACTTC
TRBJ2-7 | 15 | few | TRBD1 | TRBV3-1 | CAATNSGTGPYEQYF | TGTGCCGCCACCAACTCCGGGACAGGACCCTACGAGCAGTACTTC
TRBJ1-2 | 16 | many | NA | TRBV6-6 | CASSSFRPGQSYGYTF | TGTGCCAGCAGTTCCTTTAGACCAGGACAGAGCTATGGCTACACCTTC
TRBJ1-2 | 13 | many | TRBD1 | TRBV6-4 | CASSETGRPGYTF | TGTGCCAGCAGTGAGACAGGGCGCCCCGGCTACACCTTC
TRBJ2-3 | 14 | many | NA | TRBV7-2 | CASSLELTTDTQYF | TGTGCCAGCAGCTTAGAACTAACCACAGATACGCAGTATTTT
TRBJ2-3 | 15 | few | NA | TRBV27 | CASSIQQGWTDTQYF | TGTGCCAGCAGTATCCAACAGGGTTGGACAGATACGCAGTATTTT
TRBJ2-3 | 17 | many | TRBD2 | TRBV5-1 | CASSWGERSGGTDTQYF | TGCGCCAGCAGCTGGGGGGAGAGGAGCGGGGGGACAGATACGCAGTATTTT
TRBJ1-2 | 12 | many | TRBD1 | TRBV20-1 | CSATTGVYGYTF | TGCAGTGCTACGACAGGGGTCTATGGCTACACCTTC
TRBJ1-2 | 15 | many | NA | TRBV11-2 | CASSLSEGEDYGYTF | TGTGCCAGCAGCTTATCGGAGGGGGAAGACTATGGCTACACCTTC
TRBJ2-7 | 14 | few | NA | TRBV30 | CAWSVGSDSYEQYF | TGTGCCTGGAGTGTCGGATCTGACAGCTACGAGCAGTACTTC
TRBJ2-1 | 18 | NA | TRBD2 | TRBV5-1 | CASSSGLAGARSCNEQFF | TGCGCCAGCAGCTCCGGGCTAGCGGGAGCCAGGTCCTGCAATGAGCAGTTCTTC
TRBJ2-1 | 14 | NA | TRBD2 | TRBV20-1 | CSARSGGGQGEQFF | TGCAGTGCTAGGAGCGGGGGTGGTCAGGGTGAGCAGTTCTTC
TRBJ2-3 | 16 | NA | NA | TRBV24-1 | CATSDLYQGGADTQYF | TGTGCCACCAGTGATTTATACCAAGGGGGAGCAGATACGCAGTATTTT
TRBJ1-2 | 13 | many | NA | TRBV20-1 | CSAPGPGRYGYTF | TGCAGTGCTCCCGGGCCTGGGAGGTACGGCTACACCTTC
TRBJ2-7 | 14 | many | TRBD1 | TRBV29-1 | CSVRTGVSSYEQYF | TGCAGCGTTAGAACAGGGGTGAGCTCCTACGAGCAGTACTTC
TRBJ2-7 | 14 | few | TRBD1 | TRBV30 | CAWNPGQVVSEQYF | TGTGCCTGGAACCCGGGACAGGTCGTCTCCGAGCAGTACTTC
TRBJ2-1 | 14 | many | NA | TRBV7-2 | CASSLAGFYNEQFF | TGTGCCAGCAGCCTCGCTGGGTTCTACAATGAGCAGTTCTTC